Below are 2 T cell receptor beta chains sequenced from a single sample in a study of blood T cell repertoires in COVID-19. Repertoires were generated with immunoSEQ multiplex PCR, while TCRdb's copy carries only in-frame clones and drops some. This repertoire shows around 100,000 clones, about 86% found once; its top ten account for 2% to 3%. Specimen: PBMCs or T cells enriched from blood (not recorded which). The receptors derive from a woman in her 50s who had recovered from COVID-19.

The J gene is TRBJ1-6, the V gene TRBV2, with a possible D match to TRBD1 (6 bases). Looked up from germline, CDR1 is SNHLY and CDR2 is FYNNEI. The CDR3 is 14 residues long. CDR3 nucleotide sequence: TGTGCTAGCGCCGTGAGGGGGTATAATTCACCCCTCCACTTT. Amino acids: CASAVRGYNSPLHF.

CDR3 coding DNA: TGTGCCAGCACGGGCAGTTATACGGGGGGATGGTCACCCCTCCACTTT. Its protein product is CASTGSYTGGWSPLHF. The V and J genes are TRBV6-6 and TRBJ1-6; D might be TRBD1 (5 bases). CDR3 length: 16 residues. V was clipped by 7 bases and J by 10 bases, with 23 bases between them. Germline loops: CDR1 MNHNY, CDR2 SVGAGI (reference sequence).